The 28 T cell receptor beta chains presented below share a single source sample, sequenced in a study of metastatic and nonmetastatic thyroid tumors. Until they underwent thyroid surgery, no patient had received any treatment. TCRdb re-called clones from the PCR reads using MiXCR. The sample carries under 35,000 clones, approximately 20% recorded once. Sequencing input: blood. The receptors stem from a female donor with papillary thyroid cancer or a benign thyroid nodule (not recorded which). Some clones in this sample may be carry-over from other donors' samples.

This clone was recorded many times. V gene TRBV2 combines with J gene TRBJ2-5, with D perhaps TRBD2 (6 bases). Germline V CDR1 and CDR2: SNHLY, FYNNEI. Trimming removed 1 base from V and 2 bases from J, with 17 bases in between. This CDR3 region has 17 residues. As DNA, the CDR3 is TGTGCCAGCAGTGAAGGGGTCGGGGGACTCAAACAAGAGACCCAGTACTTC. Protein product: CASSEGVGGLKQETQYF.

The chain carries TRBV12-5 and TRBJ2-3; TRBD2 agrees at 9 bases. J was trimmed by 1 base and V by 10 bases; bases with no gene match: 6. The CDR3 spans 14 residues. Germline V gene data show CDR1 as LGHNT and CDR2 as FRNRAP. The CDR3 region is CAMRGGGRTDTQYF. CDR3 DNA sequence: TGTGCTATGCGGGGGGGGGGGCGCACAGATACGCAGTATTTT.

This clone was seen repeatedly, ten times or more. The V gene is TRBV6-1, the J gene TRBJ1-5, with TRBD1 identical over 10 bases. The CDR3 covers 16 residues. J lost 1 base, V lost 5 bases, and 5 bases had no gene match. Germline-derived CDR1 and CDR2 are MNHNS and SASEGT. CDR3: CASSRTGGGSNQPQHF. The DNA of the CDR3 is TGTGCCAGCAGTCGGACAGGGGGAGGGAGCAATCAGCCCCAGCATTTT.

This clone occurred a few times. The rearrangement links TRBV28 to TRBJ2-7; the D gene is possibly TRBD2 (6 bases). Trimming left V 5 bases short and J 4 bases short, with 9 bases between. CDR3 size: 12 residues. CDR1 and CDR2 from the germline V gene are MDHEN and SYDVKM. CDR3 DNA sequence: TGTGCCAGCAGTAATGCGGGGTACGAGCAGTACTTC. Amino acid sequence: CASSNAGYEQYF. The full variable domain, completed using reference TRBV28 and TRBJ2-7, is DVKVTQSSRYLVKRTGEKVFLECVQDMDHENMFWYRQDPGLGLRLIYFSYDVKMKEKGDIPEGYSVSREKKERFSLILESASTNQTSMYLCASSNAGYEQYFGPGTRLTVT.

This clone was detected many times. CDR3 region: CASSQQGALPGNTIYF. The CDR3 DNA follows: TGTGCCAGCAGCCAACAGGGGGCTCTACCCGGAAACACCATATATTTT. The genes are TRBV11-1 and TRBJ1-3, with 9 bases aligning to TRBD1. CDR3 length: 16 amino acids. J gave up 4 bases and V 5 bases, and 9 bases lay outside the gene matches. Germline assignment: CDR1 SGHAT and CDR2 FQDESV (reference sequence). Full variable domain (missing parts from reference TRBV11-1 and TRBJ1-3): EAEVAQSPRYKITEKSQAVAFWCDPISGHATLYWYRQILGQGPELLVQFQDESVVDDSQLPKDRFSAERLKGVDSTLKIQPAELGDSAMYLCASSQQGALPGNTIYFGEGSWLTVV.

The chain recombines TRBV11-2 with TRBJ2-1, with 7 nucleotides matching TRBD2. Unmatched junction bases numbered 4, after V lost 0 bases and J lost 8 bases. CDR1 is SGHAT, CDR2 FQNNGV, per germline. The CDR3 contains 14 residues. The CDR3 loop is CASSLEASGYEQFF. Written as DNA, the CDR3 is TGTGCCAGCAGCTTAGAAGCTAGCGGCTATGAGCAGTTCTTC.

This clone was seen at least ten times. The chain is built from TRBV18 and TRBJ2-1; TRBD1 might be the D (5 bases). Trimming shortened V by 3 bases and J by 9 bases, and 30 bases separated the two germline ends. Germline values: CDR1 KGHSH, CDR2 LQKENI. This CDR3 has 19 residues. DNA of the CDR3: TGTGCCAGCTCACCTTCACTCGTCAGGGATTTCCGCGATCTTGGTGAGCAGTTCTTC. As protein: CASSPSLVRDFRDLGEQFF.

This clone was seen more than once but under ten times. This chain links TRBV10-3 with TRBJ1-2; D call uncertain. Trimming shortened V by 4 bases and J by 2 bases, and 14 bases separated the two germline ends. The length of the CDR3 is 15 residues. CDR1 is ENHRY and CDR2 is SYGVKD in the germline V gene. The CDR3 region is CAISAGASINYGYTF. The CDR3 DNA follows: TGTGCCATCAGTGCTGGTGCCTCCATAAACTATGGCTACACCTTC.

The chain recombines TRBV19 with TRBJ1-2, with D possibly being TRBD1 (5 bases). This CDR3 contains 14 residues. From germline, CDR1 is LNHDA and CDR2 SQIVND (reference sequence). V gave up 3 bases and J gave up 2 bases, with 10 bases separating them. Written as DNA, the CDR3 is TGTGCCAGTAGTATGGAGGGACCCAACTATGGCTACACCTTC. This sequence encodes CASSMEGPNYGYTF.

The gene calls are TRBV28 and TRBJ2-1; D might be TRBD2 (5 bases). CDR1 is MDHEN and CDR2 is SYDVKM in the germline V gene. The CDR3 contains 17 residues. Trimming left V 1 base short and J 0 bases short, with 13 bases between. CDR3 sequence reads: CASSLSEGAVSYNEQFF. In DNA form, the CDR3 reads TGTGCCAGCAGTTTATCGGAAGGAGCGGTCTCCTACAATGAGCAGTTCTTC.

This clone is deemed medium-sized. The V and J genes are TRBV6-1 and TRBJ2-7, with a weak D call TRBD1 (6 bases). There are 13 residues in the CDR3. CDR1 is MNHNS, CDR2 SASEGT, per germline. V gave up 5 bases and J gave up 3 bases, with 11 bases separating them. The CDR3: CASSRTEGYEQYF. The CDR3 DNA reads TGTGCCAGCAGTAGGACAGAGGGCTACGAGCAGTACTTC.

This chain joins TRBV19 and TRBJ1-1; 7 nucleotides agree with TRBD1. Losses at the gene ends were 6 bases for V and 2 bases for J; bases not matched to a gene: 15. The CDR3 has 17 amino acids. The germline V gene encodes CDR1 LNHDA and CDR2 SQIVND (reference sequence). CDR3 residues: CASSPSGGVYSNTEAFF. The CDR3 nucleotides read TGTGCCAGTAGCCCCTCAGGGGGTGTTTATAGTAACACTGAAGCTTTCTTT.

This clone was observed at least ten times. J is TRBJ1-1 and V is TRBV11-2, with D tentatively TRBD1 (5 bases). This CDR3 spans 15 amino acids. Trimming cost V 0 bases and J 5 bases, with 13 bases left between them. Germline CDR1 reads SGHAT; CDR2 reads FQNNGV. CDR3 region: CASSLDGGAKTEAFF. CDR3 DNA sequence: TGTGCCAGCAGCTTAGATGGAGGGGCTAAGACTGAAGCTTTCTTT.

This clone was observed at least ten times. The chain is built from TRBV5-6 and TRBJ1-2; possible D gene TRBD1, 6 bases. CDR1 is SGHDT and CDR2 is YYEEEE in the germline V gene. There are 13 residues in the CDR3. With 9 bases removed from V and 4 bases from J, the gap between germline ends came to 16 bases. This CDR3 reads CATLSTGSYGYTF. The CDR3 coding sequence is TGTGCCACCTTATCCACAGGGAGCTATGGCTACACCTTC.

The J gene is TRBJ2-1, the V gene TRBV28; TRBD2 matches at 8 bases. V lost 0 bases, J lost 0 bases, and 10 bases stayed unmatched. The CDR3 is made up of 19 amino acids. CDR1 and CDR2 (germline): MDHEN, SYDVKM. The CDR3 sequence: CASSLWAPGSGSSYNEQFF. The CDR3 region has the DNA TGTGCCAGCAGTTTATGGGCTCCGGGGAGCGGGAGCTCCTACAATGAGCAGTTCTTC.

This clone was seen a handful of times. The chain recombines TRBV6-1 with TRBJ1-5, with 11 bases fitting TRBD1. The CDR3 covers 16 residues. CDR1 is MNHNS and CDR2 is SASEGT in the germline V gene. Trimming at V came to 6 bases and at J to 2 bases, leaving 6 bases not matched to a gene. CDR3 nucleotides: TGTGCCAGCAGGGGGACAGGGGGGTTCGGCAATCAGCCCCAGCATTTT. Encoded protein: CASRGTGGFGNQPQHF.

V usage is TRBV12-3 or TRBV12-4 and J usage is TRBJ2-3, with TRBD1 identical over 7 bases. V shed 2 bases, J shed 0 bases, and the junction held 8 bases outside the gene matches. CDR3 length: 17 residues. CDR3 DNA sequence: TGTGCCAGCAGTTTAAGAGTGGGACAGTCTAGCACAGATACGCAGTATTTT. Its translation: CASSLRVGQSSTDTQYF.

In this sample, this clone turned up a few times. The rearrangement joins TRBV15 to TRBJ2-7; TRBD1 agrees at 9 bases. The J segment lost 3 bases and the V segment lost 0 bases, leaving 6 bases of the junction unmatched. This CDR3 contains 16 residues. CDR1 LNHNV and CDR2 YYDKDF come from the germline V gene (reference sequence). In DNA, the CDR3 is TGTGCCACCAGCAGAGATACAGGGGGCCGTATCTACGAGCAGTACTTC. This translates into CATSRDTGGRIYEQYF.

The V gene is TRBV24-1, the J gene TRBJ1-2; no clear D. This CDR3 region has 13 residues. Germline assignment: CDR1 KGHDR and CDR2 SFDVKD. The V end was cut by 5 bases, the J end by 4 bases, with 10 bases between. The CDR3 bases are TGTGCCACCAGTGGCGACGGCCTCTATGGCTACACCTTC. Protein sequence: CATSGDGLYGYTF.

CDR3 coding DNA: TGTGCCAGCAGAAGACTAGCGGGAGTTACCGGGGAGCTGTTTTTT. Its protein product is CASRRLAGVTGELFF. The chain joins TRBV6-1 to TRBJ2-2; 12 bases map to TRBD2. Germline V gene data show CDR1 as MNHNS and CDR2 as SASEGT. The CDR3 extends over 15 amino acids. V lost 6 bases and J lost 5; bases outside the gene matches: 4.

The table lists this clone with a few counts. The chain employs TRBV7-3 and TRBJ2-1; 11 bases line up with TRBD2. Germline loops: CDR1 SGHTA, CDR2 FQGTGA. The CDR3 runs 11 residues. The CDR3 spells CTSGSSNEQFF. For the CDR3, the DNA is TGTACTAGCGGGAGTTCCAATGAGCAGTTCTTC. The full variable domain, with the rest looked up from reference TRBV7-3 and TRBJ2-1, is GAGVSQTPSNKVTEKGKYVELRCDPISGHTALYWYRQSLGQGPEFLIYFQGTGAADDSGLPNDRFFAVRPEGSVSTLKIQRTERGDSAVYLCTSGSSNEQFFGPGTRLTVL.

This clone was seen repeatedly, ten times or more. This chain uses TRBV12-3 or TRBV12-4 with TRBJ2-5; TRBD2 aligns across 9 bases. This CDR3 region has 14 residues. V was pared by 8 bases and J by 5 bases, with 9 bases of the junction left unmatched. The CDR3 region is CASSGGLAFETQYF. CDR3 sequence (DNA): TGTGCCAGCTCAGGGGGACTAGCTTTTGAGACCCAGTACTTC.

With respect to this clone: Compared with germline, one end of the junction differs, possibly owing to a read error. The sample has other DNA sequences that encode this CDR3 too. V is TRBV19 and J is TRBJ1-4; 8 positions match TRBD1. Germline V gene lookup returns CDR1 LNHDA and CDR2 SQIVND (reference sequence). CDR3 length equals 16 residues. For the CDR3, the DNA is TGTGCAAGTAGGAGACAGGGGCCCTCCTCTAATGAAAAACTATTTTTT. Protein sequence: CASRRQGPSSNEKLFF.

The CDR3 nucleotides read TGTGCCAGCAGTTTATGGGGCGGGGGGTCGTACGAGCAGTACTTC. This codes for CASSLWGGGSYEQYF. The chain links TRBV28 to TRBJ2-7; 8 bases agree with TRBD2. There are 15 residues in the CDR3. Germline CDR1 reads MDHEN; CDR2 reads SYDVKM. Trimming removed 0 bases from V and 4 bases from J; junction bases left unmatched: 5.

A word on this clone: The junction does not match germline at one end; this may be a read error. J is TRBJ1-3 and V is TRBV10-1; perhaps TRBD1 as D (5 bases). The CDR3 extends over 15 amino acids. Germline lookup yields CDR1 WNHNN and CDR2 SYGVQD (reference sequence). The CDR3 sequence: CASYLRGESGNTIYF. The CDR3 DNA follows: TGTGCCAGCTATTTAAGGGGAGAGTCTGGAAACACCATATATTTT.

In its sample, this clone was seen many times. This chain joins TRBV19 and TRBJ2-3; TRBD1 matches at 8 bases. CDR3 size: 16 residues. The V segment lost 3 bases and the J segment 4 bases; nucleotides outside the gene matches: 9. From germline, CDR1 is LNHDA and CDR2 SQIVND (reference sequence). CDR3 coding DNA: TGTGCCAGTAGTATGTTGGTCAGGGGGCTCCCAGATACGCAGTATTTT. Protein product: CASSMLVRGLPDTQYF.

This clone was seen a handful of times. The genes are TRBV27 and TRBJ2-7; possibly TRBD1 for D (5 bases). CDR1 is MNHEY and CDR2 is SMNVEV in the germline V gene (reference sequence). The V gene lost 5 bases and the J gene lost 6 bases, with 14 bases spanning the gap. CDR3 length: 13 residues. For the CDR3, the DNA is TGTGCCAGCAGTCCAAACAGGTTACGCGAGCAGTACTTC. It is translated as CASSPNRLREQYF.

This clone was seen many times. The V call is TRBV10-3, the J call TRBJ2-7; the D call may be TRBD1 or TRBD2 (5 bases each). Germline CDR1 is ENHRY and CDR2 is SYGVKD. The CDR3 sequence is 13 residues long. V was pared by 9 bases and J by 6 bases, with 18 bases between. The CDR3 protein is CAISWPGRGEQYF. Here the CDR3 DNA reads TGTGCCATTAGCTGGCCGGGACGTGGCGAGCAGTACTTC.